This TCR beta chain is drawn from a study of blood T cell repertoires in COVID-19. Overall study context: Researchers got acute and convalescent COVID-19 samples from the United States, Italy and Spain. PBMCs, B-cell-depleted T cells, or T cells were the source of the cDNA or gDNA that made up the material.

Per the original methods: For nucleated cells, counts were estimated from reference gene primer amplification. Sequenced by immunoSEQ multiplex PCR; TCRdb stores in-frame clones only, minus some. V and J calls and clone size come straight from that table; D and trimming were deduced from the DNA. Here the sample spans 9,500 to 10,000 clones, around 80% being singletons. CDR3 size: 16 residues. With V trimmed by 4 bases and J by 5 bases, 9 bases remained unmatched. Germline assignment: CDR1 LGHDT and CDR2 YNNKEL (reference sequence). The sample taken for sequencing was peripheral blood. The chain recombines TRBV3-1 (or the pseudogene TRBV3-2) with TRBJ1-4, with 8 bases lining up with TRBD1. The TCR originated in a human donor in a cohort sampled during active COVID-19. This CDR3 is CASSRTSGGRNEKLFF. For the CDR3, the DNA is TGTGCCAGCAGCCGCACCTCAGGGGGCCGGAATGAAAAACTGTTTTTT.